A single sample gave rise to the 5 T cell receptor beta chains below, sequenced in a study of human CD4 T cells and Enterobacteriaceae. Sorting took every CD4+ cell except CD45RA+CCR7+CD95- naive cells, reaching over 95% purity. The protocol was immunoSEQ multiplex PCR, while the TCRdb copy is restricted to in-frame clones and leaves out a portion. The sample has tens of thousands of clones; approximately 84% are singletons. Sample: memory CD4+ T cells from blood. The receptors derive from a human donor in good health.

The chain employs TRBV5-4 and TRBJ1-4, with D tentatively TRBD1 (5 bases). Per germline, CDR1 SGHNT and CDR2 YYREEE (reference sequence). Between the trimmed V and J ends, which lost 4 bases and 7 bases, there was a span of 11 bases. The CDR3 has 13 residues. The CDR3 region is CASSTVRGEKLFF. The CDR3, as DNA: TGTGCCAGCAGCACGGTGAGGGGTGAAAAACTGTTTTTT. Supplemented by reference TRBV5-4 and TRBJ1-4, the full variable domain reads ETGVTQSPTHLIKTRGQQVTLRCSSQSGHNTVSWYQQALGQGPQFIFQYYREEENGRGNFPPRFSGLQFPNYSSELNVNALELDDSALYLCASSTVRGEKLFFGSGTQLSVL.

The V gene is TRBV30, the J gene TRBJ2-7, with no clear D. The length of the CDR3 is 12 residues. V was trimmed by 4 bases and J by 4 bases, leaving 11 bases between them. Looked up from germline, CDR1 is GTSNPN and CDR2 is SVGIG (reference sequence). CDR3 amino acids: CAWNIHRYEQYF. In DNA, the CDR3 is TGTGCCTGGAACATACACCGGTACGAGCAGTACTTC. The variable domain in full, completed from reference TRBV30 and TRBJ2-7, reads SQTIHQWPATLVQPVGSPLSLECTVEGTSNPNLYWYRQAAGRGLQLLFYSVGIGQISSEVPQNLSASRPQDRQFILSSKKLLLSDSGFYLCAWNIHRYEQYFGPGTRLTVT.

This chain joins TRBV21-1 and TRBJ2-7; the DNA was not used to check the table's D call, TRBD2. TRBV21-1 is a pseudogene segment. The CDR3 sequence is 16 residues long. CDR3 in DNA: TGTGCCAGCAGCAAAGAGAGAATTTTACGAACCTACGAGCAGTACTTC. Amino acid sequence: CASSKERILRTYEQYF.

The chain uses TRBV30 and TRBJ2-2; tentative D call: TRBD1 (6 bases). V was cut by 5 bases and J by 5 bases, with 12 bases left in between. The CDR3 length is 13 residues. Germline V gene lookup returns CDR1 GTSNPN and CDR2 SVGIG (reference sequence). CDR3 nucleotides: TGTGCCTGGCGCAGGGGTGGTACCGGGGAGCTGTTTTTT. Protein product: CAWRRGGTGELFF.

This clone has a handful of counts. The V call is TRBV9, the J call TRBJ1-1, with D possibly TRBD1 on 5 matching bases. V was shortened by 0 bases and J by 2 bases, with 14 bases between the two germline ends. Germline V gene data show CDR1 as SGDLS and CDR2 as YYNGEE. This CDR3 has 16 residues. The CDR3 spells CASSVGIPRANTEAFF. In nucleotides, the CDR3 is TGTGCCAGCAGCGTAGGAATCCCCAGGGCTAACACTGAAGCTTTCTTT. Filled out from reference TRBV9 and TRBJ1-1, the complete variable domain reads DSGVTQTPKHLITATGQRVTLRCSPRSGDLSVYWYQQSLDQGLQFLIQYYNGEERAKGNILERFSAQQFPDLHSELNLSSLELGDSALYFCASSVGIPRANTEAFFGQGTRLTVV.